The subject of this entry is one T cell receptor (beta chain). The CDR3 covers 15 residues. Trimming took off 7 bases at V and 0 bases at J, with 13 bases between the two ends. Germline CDR1 and CDR2: SNHLY and FYNNEI. The data stem from a study of blood T cell repertoires in COVID-19. Measured with immunoSEQ multiplex PCR; TCRdb has only the in-frame clones, and not every one. The table includes tens of thousands of clones, about 89% detected once. The sequence came from a woman aged 70-85 years with acute or convalescent COVID-19. This chain connects TRBV2 to TRBJ2-1, with TRBD2 as a possible D gene (5 bases). Specimen: peripheral blood. CDR3 sequence (DNA): TGTGCCAGCAACGCCGGACTTGTCTCCTACAATGAGCAGTTCTTC. Its protein is CASNAGLVSYNEQFF.